This TCR beta chain was sequenced for a study of T cell responses to AZD1222 COVID-19 vaccine. In regard to this clone: Its cognate antigen is unknown.

Sequencing used immunoSEQ multiplex PCR; TCRdb keeps in-frame clones, though not all of them. Of around 140,000 clones in the sample, 80% to 90% were seen once. Broader study findings: Spike-spanning, vaccine-associated CD4 TCRs were dominant at 160-218 and 743-854.

Looked up from germline, CDR1 is SGHDN and CDR2 is FVKESK. This CDR3 contains 13 residues. V was trimmed by 1 base and J by 6 bases, leaving 9 bases between them. The TCR was taken from an adult in good health. Sequencing was performed on peripheral blood, taken on day 0 of AZD1222 vaccination. The chain uses TRBV14 and TRBJ1-1; D is uncertain. The CDR3 region has the DNA TGTGCCAGCAGCCAAGTTCAGGCGTCTGAAGCTTTCTTT. This translates into CASSQVQASEAFF.